At least ten counts were recorded for the clone carrying this TCR beta chain. A much larger clone lies a single base off, so this may be a read error. Multiplex PCR in two rounds served to amplify TCR beta CDR3 from genomic DNA. Gene-specific primers for each TRBV and TRBJ gene drove first-round PCR. MiXCR, applied by TCRdb to the multiplex PCR reads, yields one record per CDR3 protein. The sample carries roughly 9,000 distinct CDR3 sequences, 62% recorded once. The sample comes from a study of prognosis after radiotherapy for stage I lung cancer. Germline V gene lookup returns CDR1 LNHNV and CDR2 YYDKDF (reference sequence). CDR3 length equals 15 residues.

Sequenced material: PBMCs, taken before or after stereotactic body radiation therapy (not recorded which). The V gene is TRBV15, the J gene TRBJ2-7; D is possibly TRBD1 or TRBD2 (7 bases each). This clonotype was obtained from a donor of 50 years or more with non-small cell lung cancer. This chain's CDR3 is CATSRDPKGARERYF. CDR3 DNA sequence: TGTGCCACCAGCAGAGATCCGAAGGGGGCGCGGGAGCGGTACTTC.